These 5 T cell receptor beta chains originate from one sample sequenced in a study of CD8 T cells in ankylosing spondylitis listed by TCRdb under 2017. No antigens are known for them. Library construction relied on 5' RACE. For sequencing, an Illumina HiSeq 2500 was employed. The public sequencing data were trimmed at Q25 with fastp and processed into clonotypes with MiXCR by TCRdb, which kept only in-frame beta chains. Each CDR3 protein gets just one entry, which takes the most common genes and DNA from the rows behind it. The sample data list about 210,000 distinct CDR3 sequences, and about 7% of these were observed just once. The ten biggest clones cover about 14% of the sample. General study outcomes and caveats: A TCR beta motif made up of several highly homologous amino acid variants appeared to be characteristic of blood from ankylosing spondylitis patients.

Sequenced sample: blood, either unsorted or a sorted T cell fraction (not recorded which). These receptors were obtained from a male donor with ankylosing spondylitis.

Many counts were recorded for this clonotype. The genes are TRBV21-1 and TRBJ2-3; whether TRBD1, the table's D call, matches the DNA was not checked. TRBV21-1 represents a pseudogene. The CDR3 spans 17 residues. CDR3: CASSKEGDHREPDTQYF. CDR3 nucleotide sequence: TGTGCCAGCAGCAAAGAGGGGGATCACAGGGAACCAGATACGCAGTATTTT.

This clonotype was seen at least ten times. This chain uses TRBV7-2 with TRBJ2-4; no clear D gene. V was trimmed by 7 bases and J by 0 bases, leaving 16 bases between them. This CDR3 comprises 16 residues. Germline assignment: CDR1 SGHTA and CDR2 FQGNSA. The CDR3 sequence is CASTPLTNLAKNIQYF. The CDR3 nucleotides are TGTGCCAGCACCCCTCTGACAAATCTAGCCAAAAACATTCAGTACTTC.

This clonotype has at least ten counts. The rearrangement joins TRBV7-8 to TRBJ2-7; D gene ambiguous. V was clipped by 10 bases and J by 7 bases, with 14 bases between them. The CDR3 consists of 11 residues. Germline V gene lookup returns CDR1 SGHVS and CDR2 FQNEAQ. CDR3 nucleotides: TGTGCCATTACGACTCCCTCGGAGCAGTACTTC. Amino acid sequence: CAITTPSEQYF. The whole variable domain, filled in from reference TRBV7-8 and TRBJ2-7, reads GAGVSQSPRYKVAKRGQDVALRCDPISGHVSLFWYQQALGQGPEFLTYFQNEAQLDKSGLPSDRFFAERPEGSVSTLKIQRTQQEDSAVYLCAITTPSEQYFGPGTRLTVT.

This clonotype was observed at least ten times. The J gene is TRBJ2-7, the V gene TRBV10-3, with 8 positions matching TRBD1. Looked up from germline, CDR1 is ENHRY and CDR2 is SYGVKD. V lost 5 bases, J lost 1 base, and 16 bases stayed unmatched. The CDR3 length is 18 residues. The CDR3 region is CAISHSEGRGQASYEQYF. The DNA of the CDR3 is TGTGCCATCAGTCATTCGGAGGGCAGGGGACAGGCGTCCTACGAGCAGTACTTC.

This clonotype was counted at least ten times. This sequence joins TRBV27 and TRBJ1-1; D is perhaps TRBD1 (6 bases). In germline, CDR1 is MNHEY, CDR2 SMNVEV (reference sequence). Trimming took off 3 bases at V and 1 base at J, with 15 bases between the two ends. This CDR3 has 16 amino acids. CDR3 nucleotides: TGTGCCAGCAGTTTTCGGGGGCATGTTGGGAACACTGAAGCTTTCTTT. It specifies CASSFRGHVGNTEAFF.